Below, 21 T cell receptor beta chains from the same sample are listed, as sequenced in a study of shared clonotypes between healthy human individuals. Produced via immunoSEQ multiplex PCR; TCRdb's table is partial and in-frame only. The profile shows about 1.5 million clones, roughly 96% of them singletons. Sequencing used naive CD4+ T cells sorted from blood. The sample's subset: CD45RA+ positively selected. Receptors originate from a man aged 25 to 40 in good health.

This chain uses TRBV30 with TRBJ2-7, with unresolved D. The germline CDR1 and CDR2 sequences are GTSNPN and SVGIG (reference sequence). CDR3 length equals 15 residues. The V end lost 2 bases, the J end lost 7 bases, and 21 bases lay between the germline ends. The CDR3 region is CAWSHRWPYPIEQYF. As DNA, the CDR3 is TGTGCCTGGAGTCATCGGTGGCCCTACCCTATAGAGCAGTACTTC.

The rearrangement links TRBV2 to TRBJ2-7; maybe TRBD1 (6 bases). Per the germline V gene, CDR1 is SNHLY and CDR2 is FYNNEI. Trimming cost V 5 bases and J 2 bases, with 10 bases left between them. The CDR3 sequence is 13 residues long. The CDR3 loop reads CASSMGTPYEQYF. In nucleotides, the CDR3 is TGTGCCAGCAGTATGGGGACACCCTACGAGCAGTACTTC. Variable domain in full (rest from reference TRBV2 and TRBJ2-7): EPEVTQTPSHQVTQMGQEVILRCVPISNHLYFYWYRQILGQKVEFLVSFYNNEISEKSEIFDDQFSVERPDGSNFTLKIRSTKLEDSAMYFCASSMGTPYEQYFGPGTRLTVT.

The J gene is TRBJ2-7, the V gene TRBV6-5, with D possibly matching TRBD2 (5 bases). V dropped 2 bases and J dropped 3 bases, with 14 bases sitting between them. Germline values: CDR1 MNHEY, CDR2 SVGAGI. The CDR3 spans 15 residues. Here the CDR3 DNA reads TGTGCCAGCAGTTACCTAGCCGGAGACATCTACGAGCAGTACTTC. Residues: CASSYLAGDIYEQYF.

The chain employs TRBV19 and TRBJ2-7, with 10 nucleotides matching TRBD1. The CDR3 loop spans 17 amino acids. The junction had 10 bases not matched to a gene; V was cut back by 5 bases and J by 0 bases. Germline V CDR1 and CDR2: LNHDA, SQIVND (reference sequence). This chain's CDR3 is CASSARDRGRLSYEQYF. Here the CDR3 DNA reads TGTGCCAGTAGTGCCCGGGACAGGGGTCGACTCTCCTACGAGCAGTACTTC.

This clone appeared a single time. V gene TRBV4-1 combines with J gene TRBJ2-3; D unresolved. CDR1 MGHRA and CDR2 YSYEKL come from the germline V gene. The ends were cut back, 3 bases at V and 2 bases at J, with 3 bases in the middle. The length of the CDR3 is 12 residues. The CDR3: CASSHITDTQYF. The CDR3 DNA reads as TGCGCCAGCAGCCATATCACAGATACGCAGTATTTT.

This sequence joins TRBV5-4 and TRBJ1-1; possible D gene TRBD1, 6 bases. V was pared by 1 base and J by 1 base, with 11 bases between. The germline gives CDR1 SGHNT, CDR2 YYREEE (reference sequence). CDR3 size: 15 residues. The CDR3 sequence: CASSLIGTPNTEAFF. In nucleotides, the CDR3 is TGTGCCAGCAGCTTGATCGGGACACCGAACACTGAAGCTTTCTTT.

The CDR3 DNA reads as TGTGCCAGCAGCTTGGAGGGGGGAGGGAACCAAGAGACCCAGTACTTC. Translated: CASSLEGGGNQETQYF. The rearrangement uses TRBV11-2 and TRBJ2-5, with a weak D call TRBD2 (7 bases). The V gene's germline CDR1 is SGHAT and CDR2 FQNNGV. CDR3 size: 16 residues. V shed 3 bases and J shed 0 bases, with 14 bases lying between them.

The chain links TRBV28 to TRBJ2-7, with a tentative D call TRBD2 (5 bases). CDR1 is MDHEN and CDR2 is SYDVKM in the germline V gene. Trimming pared 6 bases from V and 0 bases from J, leaving 12 bases between. This CDR3 region has 14 residues. CDR3 DNA: TGTGCCAGCAGCGGCGGAGGAAGCTCCTACGAGCAGTACTTC. It specifies CASSGGGSSYEQYF.

The chain uses TRBV11-2 and TRBJ2-3; 9 bases map to TRBD1. V lost 8 bases, J lost 3 bases, and 9 bases stayed unmatched. Germline CDR1 is SGHAT and CDR2 is FQNNGV. The CDR3 runs 15 residues. CDR3: CASGSGQGWTDTQYF. CDR3 bases: TGTGCCAGCGGGTCGGGACAGGGTTGGACAGATACGCAGTATTTT.

V usage is TRBV28 and J usage is TRBJ1-1; D is ambiguous. V was shortened by 7 bases and J by 8 bases, with 14 bases between the two germline ends. CDR1 is MDHEN, CDR2 SYDVKM, per germline. The CDR3 loop spans 12 amino acids. The CDR3 sequence: CASTLSSQEAFF. In DNA form, the CDR3 reads TGTGCCAGCACCCTATCGTCCCAGGAAGCTTTCTTT.

The DNA of the CDR3 is TGCGCCAGCAGCCAAGGGAGACTGGTGGGAAAAGGAGATGAGCAGTTCTTC. Translated, it gives CASSQGRLVGKGDEQFF. The gene calls are TRBV4-3 and TRBJ2-1; D gene unclear. This CDR3 is built from 17 residues. V dropped 1 base and J dropped 8 bases, with 21 bases sitting between them. CDR1 is LGHNA and CDR2 is YSLEER in the germline V gene.

The CDR3 is CASSHRRSGREGHNEQFF. CDR3 sequence (DNA): TGCGCCAGCAGCCATAGGCGCTCTGGTCGGGAGGGACACAATGAGCAGTTCTTC. The rearrangement joins TRBV5-1 to TRBJ2-1, with 8 bases identical to TRBD2. The germline V gene has CDR1 SGHRS and CDR2 YFSETQ. Trimming took 4 bases from V and 5 from J; bases not matched to a gene: 17. The CDR3 length is 18 residues.

The chain combines TRBV28 with TRBJ2-1; D gene unclear. V was clipped by 6 bases and J by 8 bases, with 11 bases between them. There are 12 residues in the CDR3. Germline V gene lookup returns CDR1 MDHEN and CDR2 SYDVKM. The CDR3 loop reads CASSLPFDEQFF. CDR3 DNA: TGTGCCAGCAGCCTACCGTTCGATGAGCAGTTCTTC. Full variable domain (remainder filled in from reference TRBV28 and TRBJ2-1): DVKVTQSSRYLVKRTGEKVFLECVQDMDHENMFWYRQDPGLGLRLIYFSYDVKMKEKGDIPEGYSVSREKKERFSLILESASTNQTSMYLCASSLPFDEQFFGPGTRLTVL.

The chain is built from TRBV6-6 and TRBJ2-7, with TRBD1 matching over 8 bases. Germline V gene lookup returns CDR1 MNHNY and CDR2 SVGAGI (reference sequence). The V gene end was trimmed by 9 bases and the J gene end by 4 bases; junction bases not matched to a gene: 8. The CDR3 loop spans 13 amino acids. The CDR3 loop is CASSGTGQYEQYF. Here the CDR3 DNA reads TGTGCCAGTTCCGGGACAGGACAGTACGAGCAGTACTTC.

This rearrangement joins TRBV6-5 to TRBJ2-1; 7 bases are shared with TRBD1. The CDR3 extends over 14 amino acids. Unmatched junction bases numbered 3, after V lost 6 bases and J lost 1 base. From germline, CDR1 is MNHEY and CDR2 SVGAGI. The DNA of the CDR3 is TGTGCCAGCAGCGGACAGGCGTCCTACAATGAGCAGTTCTTC. It translates to CASSGQASYNEQFF.

The chain has TRBV6-5 and TRBJ2-7; 7 bases map to TRBD2. Germline V gene sequence: CDR1 MNHEY, CDR2 SVGAGI. The V segment lost 0 bases and the J segment 12 bases; nucleotides outside the gene matches: 5. This CDR3 region has 12 residues. The CDR3 sequence: CASSYSGGTRYF. Written as DNA, the CDR3 is TGTGCCAGCAGTTACTCGGGGGGGACGAGGTACTTC.

V usage is TRBV18 and J usage is TRBJ1-1; weak D call: TRBD1 (6 bases). CDR1 KGHSH and CDR2 LQKENI come from the germline V gene. There are 17 residues in the CDR3. Trimming removed 3 bases at V and 5 bases at J, with 22 bases between. The CDR3 loop reads CASSPATKTGSGTEAFF. The CDR3 DNA reads TGTGCCAGCTCACCCGCCACAAAAACAGGGTCGGGAACTGAAGCTTTCTTT.

The DNA of the CDR3 is TGTGCCAACACACCGGGACTAGCGGGACTAGCCAAAAACATTCAGTACTTC. This gives the protein CANTPGLAGLAKNIQYF. The chain links TRBV6-4 to TRBJ2-4; 13 positions agree with TRBD2. J lost 0 bases, V lost 10 bases, and 9 bases had no gene match. The CDR3 runs 17 residues. Per germline, CDR1 MRHNA and CDR2 SNTAGT.

The V gene is TRBV7-2, the J gene TRBJ1-2; D is unresolved. V was trimmed by 4 bases and J by 1 base, leaving 4 bases between them. The CDR3 is made up of 12 amino acids. Germline V gene sequence: CDR1 SGHTA, CDR2 FQGNSA. The DNA for the CDR3 is TGTGCCAGCAGCTCCTATAACTATGGCTACACCTTC. Translated, it gives CASSSYNYGYTF.

The gene calls are TRBV5-5 and TRBJ2-7; the match to TRBD1 covers 8 bases. Germline CDR1 and CDR2: SGHKS and YYEKEE (reference sequence). The CDR3 is 13 residues long. The trim removed 4 bases at V and 5 bases at J, leaving 5 bases unmatched. This CDR3 reads CASSPRTGNEQYF. The CDR3 nucleotides read TGTGCCAGCAGCCCCCGGACAGGGAACGAGCAGTACTTC.

This clone was seen once. This sequence joins TRBV6-5 and TRBJ2-1, with 10 nucleotides matching TRBD2. The CDR3 totals 15 residues. Germline V gene lookup returns CDR1 MNHEY and CDR2 SVGAGI. With 0 bases clipped from V and 8 bases from J, the junction kept 4 bases outside the gene matches. The CDR3 loop is CASSYSSGRLDEQFF. Written as DNA, the CDR3 is TGTGCCAGCAGTTACTCTAGCGGGAGGTTGGATGAGCAGTTCTTC.